This passage covers 27 T cell receptor beta chains from one sample sequenced in a study of blood T cell repertoires in COVID-19. Measured with immunoSEQ multiplex PCR; TCRdb has only the in-frame clones, and not every one. The table has 200,000 to 250,000 clones, 82% seen once. The sample comprised peripheral blood. All receptors come from a woman in her seventies with COVID-19, enrolled during active disease.

The V call is TRBV5-1, the J call TRBJ2-7; 11 bases fit TRBD1. V was clipped by 4 bases and J by 4 bases; unmatched bases: 7. Germline V gives CDR1 SGHRS, CDR2 YFSETQ. This CDR3 is built from 15 residues. CDR3: CASSLDRGLVYEQYF. The CDR3 DNA is TGCGCCAGCAGCCTGGACAGGGGGCTAGTGTACGAGCAGTACTTC. The whole variable domain, filled in from reference TRBV5-1 and TRBJ2-7, reads KAGVTQTPRYLIKTRGQQVTLSCSPISGHRSVSWYQQTPGQGLQFLFEYFSETQRNKGNFPGRFSGRQFSNSRSEMNVSTLELGDSALYLCASSLDRGLVYEQYFGPGTRLTVT.

This sequence joins TRBV5-4 and TRBJ1-6; 9 bases map to TRBD1. This CDR3 has 16 amino acids. The trim removed 4 bases at V and 6 bases at J, leaving 8 bases unmatched. Germline assignment: CDR1 SGHNT and CDR2 YYREEE (reference sequence). The CDR3 sequence: CASSPPGQGGNSPLHF. CDR3 DNA sequence: TGTGCCAGCAGCCCGCCGGGACAGGGAGGTAATTCACCCCTCCACTTT.

This clone was seen a few times. The chain has TRBV28 and TRBJ1-4; D unresolved. Between the trimmed V and J ends, which lost 8 bases and 8 bases, there was a span of 15 bases. The germline gives CDR1 MDHEN, CDR2 SYDVKM. The CDR3 covers 13 residues. The CDR3 sequence is CASRQTAVEKLFF. As DNA, the CDR3 is TGTGCCAGCCGCCAAACAGCTGTGGAAAAACTGTTTTTT.

The chain links TRBV6-5 to TRBJ1-6; D perhaps matches TRBD1 (6 bases). Per the germline V gene, CDR1 is MNHEY and CDR2 is SVGAGI. V lost 0 bases and J 7 bases, leaving 10 bases between the germline ends. The CDR3 sequence is 15 residues long. This CDR3 is CASSYSRGRNSPLHF. The CDR3 DNA is TGTGCCAGCAGTTACTCGAGGGGGAGAAATTCACCCCTCCACTTT.

The gene calls are TRBV6-5 and TRBJ2-3, with 7 nucleotides matching TRBD2. Germline values: CDR1 MNHEY, CDR2 SVGAGI. Germline trimming cut 5 bases from V and 0 bases from J; bases unmatched to any gene: 2. The CDR3 totals 14 residues. The CDR3 here is CASSRDYSTDTQYF. The CDR3 DNA is TGTGCCAGCAGTCGGGACTATAGCACAGATACGCAGTATTTT.

The V gene is TRBV11-2, the J gene TRBJ2-7; TRBD1 might be the D (6 bases). Germline CDR1 SGHAT, CDR2 FQNNGV. The CDR3 consists of 15 residues. The germline V and J ends were trimmed by 1 base and 2 bases, with 12 bases remaining between them. The CDR3 sequence is CASSLARDTTYEQYF. CDR3 coding DNA: TGTGCCAGCAGCTTAGCCCGGGACACAACCTACGAGCAGTACTTC.

The chain links TRBV20-1 to TRBJ2-1; the D is unclear. Germline CDR1 is DFQATT and CDR2 is SNEGSKA (reference sequence). The CDR3 length is 14 residues. V was clipped by 3 bases and J by 2 bases, with 11 bases between them. The CDR3: CSASMATTYNEQFF. The DNA for the CDR3 is TGCAGTGCTAGTATGGCGACAACCTACAATGAGCAGTTCTTC.

The chain carries TRBV7-3 and TRBJ2-6, with D uncertain. The CDR3 is 16 residues long. Trimming took 3 bases from V and 2 from J, leaving 11 bases between them. The germline gives CDR1 SGHTA, CDR2 FQGTGA. This CDR3 reads CASSFTPVAGANVLTF. CDR3 bases: TGTGCCAGCAGCTTTACACCCGTGGCTGGGGCCAACGTCCTGACTTTC. The full variable domain, its missing parts supplied by reference TRBV7-3 and TRBJ2-6, is GAGVSQTPSNKVTEKGKYVELRCDPISGHTALYWYRQSLGQGPEFLIYFQGTGAADDSGLPNDRFFAVRPEGSVSTLKIQRTERGDSAVYLCASSFTPVAGANVLTFGAGSRLTVL.

This clone is a singleton in its sample. This chain links TRBV7-9 with TRBJ1-1; D is unresolved. This CDR3 comprises 11 residues. Germline assignment: CDR1 SEHNR and CDR2 FQNEAQ (reference sequence). V gave up 5 bases and J gave up 2 bases, with 3 bases separating them. CDR3 sequence (DNA): TGTGCCAGCAGCCTAAACACTGAAGCTTTCTTT. Residues: CASSLNTEAFF.

The chain carries TRBV27 and TRBJ1-2, with 11 bases lining up with TRBD1. After removal of 5 bases from V and 8 bases from J, the junction contained 10 bases not matched to a gene. Germline V gene data show CDR1 as MNHEY and CDR2 as SMNVEV (reference sequence). The CDR3 extends over 15 amino acids. CDR3: CASSPWDRGTSGYTF. Here the CDR3 DNA reads TGTGCCAGCAGTCCTTGGGACAGGGGGACCTCGGGCTACACCTTC.

This clone appeared a single time. The chain carries TRBV30 and TRBJ2-7; no reliable D call. In germline, CDR1 is GTSNPN, CDR2 SVGIG (reference sequence). V was clipped by 8 bases and J by 2 bases, with 13 bases between them. The CDR3 has 12 amino acids. CDR3 region: CAGRRNTYEQYF. The CDR3 coding sequence is TGTGCCGGCCGCAGGAATACCTACGAGCAGTACTTC.

The gene calls are TRBV4-1 and TRBJ2-2; D uncertain. This CDR3 region has 16 residues. V was cut by 6 bases and J by 3 bases, with 17 bases left in between. Germline assignment: CDR1 MGHRA and CDR2 YSYEKL. CDR3 sequence (DNA): TGCGCCAGCAGTCGATTGCCCCCATCGGACACCGGGGAGCTGTTTTTT. Amino acids: CASSRLPPSDTGELFF.

This chain joins TRBV7-2 and TRBJ2-7, with 9 nucleotides matching TRBD1. The CDR3 runs to 14 residues. Trimming removed 1 base from V and 4 bases from J; junction bases left unmatched: 2. Germline V gene data show CDR1 as SGHTA and CDR2 as FQGNSA. The CDR3 region has the DNA TGTGCCAGCAGCTTAGGACAGGGGGTATACGAGCAGTACTTC. Translation gives CASSLGQGVYEQYF.

V is TRBV29-1 and J is TRBJ2-3; 12 nucleotides agree with TRBD2. Germline loops: CDR1 SQVTM, CDR2 ANQGSEA. Trimming took 3 bases from V and 3 from J; bases not matched to a gene: 13. The CDR3 has 18 residues. The CDR3 DNA is TGCAGCGTTGAGAGCCTAGCGGGAGGGCCTATCGATACAGATACGCAGTATTTT. It specifies CSVESLAGGPIDTDTQYF.

V and J are TRBV7-9 and TRBJ2-5; 7 bases align to TRBD1. From germline, CDR1 is SEHNR and CDR2 FQNEAQ (reference sequence). V was clipped by 2 bases and J by 4 bases; unmatched bases: 1. The CDR3 contains 13 residues. In DNA form, the CDR3 reads TGTGCCAGCAGCTTAACAGGGGTAGAGACCCAGTACTTC. It specifies CASSLTGVETQYF.

With respect to this clone: At the DNA level, this CDR3 is encoded by other sequences in the same sample as well. V is TRBV7-9 and J is TRBJ2-3, with 10 bases identical to TRBD2. Germline loops: CDR1 SEHNR, CDR2 FQNEAQ (reference sequence). With V trimmed by 5 bases and J by 0 bases, 5 bases remained unmatched. This CDR3 has 16 residues. Written as DNA, the CDR3 is TGTGCCAGCAGCCGTCTAGCGGGAGTGAGCACAGATACGCAGTATTTT. Translation: CASSRLAGVSTDTQYF.

Only a few counts were recorded for this clone. V and J are TRBV19 and TRBJ2-6; D may be TRBD1 (6 bases). V gave up 2 bases and J gave up 0 bases, with 11 bases separating them. The CDR3 sequence is 17 residues long. Germline CDR1 reads LNHDA; CDR2 reads SQIVND (reference sequence). The CDR3 nucleotides read TGTGCCAGTAGTATAATGGGACAAATCTCTGGGGCCAACGTCCTGACTTTC. Translated: CASSIMGQISGANVLTF.

The gene calls are TRBV4-2 and TRBJ1-1; perhaps TRBD1 as D (5 bases). Per the germline V gene, CDR1 is LGHNA and CDR2 is YNFKEQ. CDR3 length: 15 residues. Trimming took 0 bases from V and 3 from J, leaving 11 bases between them. The CDR3 region is CASSQDKQEDTEAFF. The CDR3 DNA reads TGTGCCAGCAGCCAAGATAAACAGGAAGACACTGAAGCTTTCTTT.

CDR3 nucleotides: TGTGCCTGGAGCGTTCGTTGGAGGGAAACAGAAGCTTTCTTT. The encoded protein is CAWSVRWRETEAFF. The chain links TRBV30 to TRBJ1-1; D gene ambiguous. This CDR3 comprises 14 residues. In germline, CDR1 is GTSNPN, CDR2 SVGIG (reference sequence). Trimming shortened V by 3 bases and J by 8 bases, and 19 bases separated the two germline ends.

The V gene is TRBV28, the J gene TRBJ2-7, with a weak D call TRBD2 (6 bases). CDR1 is MDHEN and CDR2 is SYDVKM in the germline V gene. The V end lost 4 bases, the J end lost 7 bases, and 20 bases lay between the germline ends. The CDR3 contains 15 residues. CDR3 region: CASSSLRQGGWEQYF. The CDR3 nucleotides read TGTGCCAGCAGTTCCCTCCGGCAGGGAGGTTGGGAGCAGTACTTC.

V gene TRBV15 combines with J gene TRBJ2-7, with a weak D call TRBD1 (6 bases). Trimming removed 5 bases at V and 1 base at J, with 12 bases between. The CDR3 loop spans 14 amino acids. Germline CDR1 reads LNHNV; CDR2 reads YYDKDF (reference sequence). The chain's CDR3 is CATSAGGQSYEQYF. CDR3 nucleotide sequence: TGTGCCACCAGCGCAGGCGGACAGTCCTACGAGCAGTACTTC.

This clone was seen just once. Here the CDR3 reads CSASGTGQYF. CDR3 nucleotide sequence: TGCAGTGCTAGTGGGACAGGACAGTACTTC. This chain connects TRBV20-1 to TRBJ2-7; 8 positions match TRBD1. V lost 3 bases and J lost 10; bases outside the gene matches: 2. The CDR3 is made up of 10 amino acids. CDR1 is DFQATT, CDR2 SNEGSKA, per germline (reference sequence).

The genes are TRBV11-3 and TRBJ2-4; 7 nucleotides line up with TRBD2. With V trimmed by 1 base and J by 5 bases, 5 bases remained unmatched. The CDR3 is 15 residues long. Germline V lookup: CDR1 SGHNT, CDR2 YENEEA. The CDR3, as DNA: TGTGCCAGCAGCTTAGCGGGGGGAAAAGAAAACATTCAGTACTTC. Protein sequence: CASSLAGGKENIQYF. The variable domain in full, with the rest retrieved from reference TRBV11-3 and TRBJ2-4, is EAGVVQSPRYKIIEKKQPVAFWCNPISGHNTLYWYLQNLGQGPELLIRYENEEAVDDSQLPKDRFSAERLKGVDSTLKIQPAELGDSAVYLCASSLAGGKENIQYFGAGTRLSVL.

The rearrangement joins TRBV5-1 to TRBJ1-1, with D hard to call. V was cut by 0 bases and J by 3 bases, with 12 bases left in between. The CDR3 totals 15 residues. Per germline, CDR1 SGHRS and CDR2 YFSETQ. The CDR3 loop is CASSLEEGGHTEAFF. In nucleotides, the CDR3 is TGCGCCAGCAGCTTGGAAGAGGGAGGTCACACTGAAGCTTTCTTT.

V usage is TRBV18 and J usage is TRBJ1-6, with TRBD1 as a possible D gene (6 bases). The germline V gene has CDR1 KGHSH and CDR2 LQKENI. This CDR3 has 13 amino acids. The V end lost 1 base, the J end lost 8 bases, and 6 bases lay between the germline ends. In DNA form, the CDR3 reads TGTGCCAGCTCACCACAGGGGGATTCACCCCTCCACTTT. As protein: CASSPQGDSPLHF.

The chain carries TRBV7-8 and TRBJ2-1; 11 bases are a match to TRBD2. J gave up 1 base and V 2 bases, and 16 bases lay outside the gene matches. The CDR3 is made up of 21 amino acids. The germline V gene has CDR1 SGHVS and CDR2 FQNEAQ. The CDR3 reads CASSLLLRLAGMRGSYNEQFF. The CDR3, as DNA: TGTGCCAGCAGCTTATTATTACGACTAGCGGGGATGAGAGGGTCCTACAATGAGCAGTTCTTC.

The gene calls are TRBV2 and TRBJ1-1; D is ambiguous. Germline CDR1 SNHLY, CDR2 FYNNEI. V lost 6 bases, J lost 0 bases, and 11 bases lay in between. CDR3 size: 14 residues. The CDR3 sequence: CASRIELMNTEAFF. CDR3 in DNA: TGTGCCAGCAGGATTGAACTGATGAACACTGAAGCTTTCTTT.